This TCR beta chain emerged from a study of control samples from healthy donors and cancer patients. The CDR3 contains 16 residues. Between the trimmed V and J ends, which lost 5 bases and 0 bases, there was a span of 14 bases. In germline, CDR1 is SGHTA, CDR2 FQGNSA. Here immunoSEQ multiplex PCR was the method, and the copy in TCRdb shows in-frame clones only, minus some. Found here are under 200,000 clones, about 93% of them singletons; the top ten hold about 0.64%. The sample was blood. The chain is built from TRBV7-2 and TRBJ2-1, with D tentatively TRBD2 (5 bases). The sequence derives from a woman in her twenties or thirties in good health. CDR3 bases: TGTGCCAGCAGCACCTTAAGCGGAAGCTCCTACAATGAGCAGTTCTTC. Its protein is CASSTLSGSSYNEQFF.